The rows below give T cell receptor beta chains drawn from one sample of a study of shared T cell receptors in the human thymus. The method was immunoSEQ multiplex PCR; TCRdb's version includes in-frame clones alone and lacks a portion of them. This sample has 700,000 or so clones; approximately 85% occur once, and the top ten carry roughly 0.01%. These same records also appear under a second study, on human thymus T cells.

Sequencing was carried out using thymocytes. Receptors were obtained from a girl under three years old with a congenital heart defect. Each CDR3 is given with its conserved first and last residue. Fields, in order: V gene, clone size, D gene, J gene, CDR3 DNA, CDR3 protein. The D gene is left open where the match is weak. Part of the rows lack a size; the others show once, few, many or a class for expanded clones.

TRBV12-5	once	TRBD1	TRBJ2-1	TGTGCTAGTGGTTTGTACCCCTGGGGACAGGGTCGGTACAATGAGCAGTTCTTC	CASGLYPWGQGRYNEQFF
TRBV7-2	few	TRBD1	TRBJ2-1	TGTGCCAGCAGCCCGCACAGAGACAGGGTTGATAGTGAGCAGTTCTTC	CASSPHRDRVDSEQFF
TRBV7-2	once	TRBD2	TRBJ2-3	TGTGCCAGCAGCACGCGGGGGGAGAGCACAGATACGCAGTATTTT	CASSTRGESTDTQYF
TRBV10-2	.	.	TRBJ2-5	TGCGCCAGCAGTGAGAAAACTAGTCTGGCGGATCGATCCCAGTACTTC	CASSEKTSLADRSQYF
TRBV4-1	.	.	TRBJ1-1	TGCGCCAGCAGCCGGTTAGAGAACACTGAAGCTTTCTTT	CASSRLENTEAFF
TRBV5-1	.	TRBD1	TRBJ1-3	TGCGCCAGCAGCTACGACAGGGGGACGGGTGGAAACACCATATATTTT	CASSYDRGTGGNTIYF
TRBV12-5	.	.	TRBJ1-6	TGTGCTAGTGGTTTGCCACGGGGTCCCTTTAATAATTCCCCCCTCCACTTT	CASGLPRGPFNNSPLHF
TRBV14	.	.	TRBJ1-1	TGTGCCAGCATCGGAGGTCTAGGAGCTTTCTTT	CASIGGLGAFF
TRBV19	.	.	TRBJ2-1	TGTGCCAGTAGTCCCTACCAGGGTAGCTCCTACAATGAGCAGTTCTTC	CASSPYQGSSYNEQFF
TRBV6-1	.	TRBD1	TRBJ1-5	TGTGCCAGCAGAAACAGGGGAAGCAATCAGCCCCAGCATTTT	CASRNRGSNQPQHF
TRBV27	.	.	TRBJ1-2	TGTGCCAGCAGTTTATCGACAGGAAGAGGATATGGCTACACCTTC	CASSLSTGRGYGYTF
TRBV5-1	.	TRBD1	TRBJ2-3	TGCGCCAGCAGCGGGGACAGGGGATGGGTCGTAGATACGCAGTATTTT	CASSGDRGWVVDTQYF
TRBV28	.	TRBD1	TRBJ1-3	TGTGCCAGGTGTCAGGGGGACACCATATATTTT	CARCQGDTIYF
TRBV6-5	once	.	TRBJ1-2	TGTGCCAGCAGCTTGGACTCCACTGTTGGACATGGCTACACCTTC	CASSLDSTVGHGYTF
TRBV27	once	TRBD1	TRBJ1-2	TGTGCCAGCAGGGGATCGGGACAGAATTTTTATGGCTACACCTTC	CASRGSGQNFYGYTF
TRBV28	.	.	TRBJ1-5	TGTGCCAGCAGTCAGAGGCAGCCCCAGCATTTT	CASSQRQPQHF
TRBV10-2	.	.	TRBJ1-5	TGCGCCAGCAGGGCCGGGACAAAACTTCAGCCCCAGCATTTT	CASRAGTKLQPQHF
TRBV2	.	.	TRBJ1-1	TGTGCCAGCAGTGAGGGCAGGCCCTACACTGAAGCTTTCTTT	CASSEGRPYTEAFF
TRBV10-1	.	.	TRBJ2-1	TGCGCCAGCAGTGCAGACTACGACAATGAGCAGTTCTTC	CASSADYDNEQFF
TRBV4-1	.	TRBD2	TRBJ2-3	TGCGCCAGCAGCACCCCTCAGGGGACTAGCGGGGGCGTGGATACGCAGTATTTT	CASSTPQGTSGGVDTQYF
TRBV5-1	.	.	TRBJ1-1	TGCGCCAGCAGCTTGAGGTCTCGGGGGTGGAACACTGAAGCTTTCTTT	CASSLRSRGWNTEAFF
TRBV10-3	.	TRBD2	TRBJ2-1	TGTGCCATCAACGGGCAAGCGGGGGGGTTAAATGAGCAGTTCTTC	CAINGQAGGLNEQFF
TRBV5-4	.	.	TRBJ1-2	TGTGCCAGCAGCGCCGGGACAAGAACGAACTATGGCTACACCTTC	CASSAGTRTNYGYTF
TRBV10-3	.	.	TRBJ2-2	TGTGCCATCACCGCTATACCAAACACCGGGGAGCTGTTTTTT	CAITAIPNTGELFF
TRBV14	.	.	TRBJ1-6	TGTGCCAGCAGCCAACCACACTATAATTCACCCCTCCACTTT	CASSQPHYNSPLHF
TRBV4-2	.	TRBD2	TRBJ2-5	TGTGCCAGCAGCCAAGCTCGACTAGCGGGGGAAGAGACCCAGTACTTC	CASSQARLAGEETQYF
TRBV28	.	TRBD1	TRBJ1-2	TGTGCCAGCAGACGCCGGGACAGGGACATTCCAAGGGGCTACACCTTC	CASRRRDRDIPRGYTF
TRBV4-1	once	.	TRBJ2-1	TGCGCCAGCAGCCACATCGACAGACCACCTACCTACAATGAGCAGTTCTTC	CASSHIDRPPTYNEQFF
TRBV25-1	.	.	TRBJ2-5	TGTGCCAGCAGTGAATGGGGCAGCCGTCAAGAGACCCAGTACTTC	CASSEWGSRQETQYF
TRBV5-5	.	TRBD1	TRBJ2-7	TGTGCCAGCAGCTTGGGGTTCAGGGACAGACATACCTACGAGCAGTACTTC	CASSLGFRDRHTYEQYF
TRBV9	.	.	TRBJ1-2	TGTGCCAGCAGCGTAGTTCTGGCGGGGTTCAGCTATGGCTACACCTTC	CASSVVLAGFSYGYTF
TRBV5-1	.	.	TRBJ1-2	TGCGCCAGCAGCTGGGAAGGGGGCTATGGCTACACCTTC	CASSWEGGYGYTF
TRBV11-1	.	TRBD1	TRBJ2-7	TGTGCCAGCAGCCTAGACAGGGGACCGCAGTACTTC	CASSLDRGPQYF
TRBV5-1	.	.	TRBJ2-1	.	CASRLVGGGTNEQLF
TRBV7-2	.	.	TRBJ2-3	TGTGCCAGCAGCCCGAGGGCGGGGCCCAACACAGATACGCAGTATTTT	CASSPRAGPNTDTQYF
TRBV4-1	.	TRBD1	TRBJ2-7	TGCGCCAGCAGCCAAGATCGGCCGGGACAGGGGTTGTACGAGCAGTACTTC	CASSQDRPGQGLYEQYF
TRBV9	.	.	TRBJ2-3	TGTGCCAGCAGCGTAGGTGGGCAGGGGAGCCCAGATACGCAGTATTTT	CASSVGGQGSPDTQYF
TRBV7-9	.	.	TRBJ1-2	TGTGCCAGCAGCGAGCCTGGGGGGAGCGATTCAAACTATGGCTACACCTTC	CASSEPGGSDSNYGYTF
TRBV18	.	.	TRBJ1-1	TGTGCCAGCTCACCCGACAGTTACACTGAAGCTTTCTTT	CASSPDSYTEAFF
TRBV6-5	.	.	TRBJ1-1	TGTGCCAGCAGTTACCGGGGAAACACTGAAGCTTTCTTT	CASSYRGNTEAFF
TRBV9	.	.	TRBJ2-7	TGTGCCAGCAGCTCGAGGGGGAGCCACGAGCAGTACTTC	CASSSRGSHEQYF
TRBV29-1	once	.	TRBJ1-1	TGCAGCGTCTATCCAGGGAAAGATCATGCTTCTGATCGGGCTTTCTTT	CSVYPGKDHASDRAFF
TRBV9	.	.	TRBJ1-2	TGTGCCAGCAGCGCACCTTACAATGGGGTCAAAGGGGCCTATGGCTACACCTTC	CASSAPYNGVKGAYGYTF